The 22 T cell receptor beta chains presented below share a single source sample, sequenced in a study of blood T cell repertoires in COVID-19. Here immunoSEQ multiplex PCR was the method, and the copy in TCRdb shows in-frame clones only, minus some. The sample consists of approximately 70,000 clones, more than 85% of them appearing once. The material sequenced was peripheral blood. The origin of the receptors is a man over 45 with COVID-19, enrolled during active disease.

The chain uses TRBV15 and TRBJ2-7; possible D gene TRBD2, 6 bases. Trimming cost V 0 bases and J 3 bases, with 21 bases left between them. The V gene's germline CDR1 is LNHNV and CDR2 YYDKDF (reference sequence). The CDR3 runs to 18 residues. The CDR3 loop is CATSRDLPMGGTHYEQYF. As DNA, the CDR3 is TGTGCCACCAGCAGAGATCTCCCAATGGGCGGGACCCACTACGAGCAGTACTTC.

The rearrangement joins TRBV15 to TRBJ2-7; TRBD2 agrees at 9 bases. This CDR3 region has 14 residues. Germline V gene data show CDR1 as LNHNV and CDR2 as YYDKDF (reference sequence). V gave up 8 bases and J gave up 2 bases; unmatched junction bases: 7. The chain's CDR3 is CATRGAGGPYEQYF. The CDR3 DNA is TGTGCCACCCGGGGGGCGGGAGGGCCCTACGAGCAGTACTTC.

This clone was counted a few times. J is TRBJ2-4 and V is TRBV19; a weak D match, TRBD1 (5 bases). CDR1 is LNHDA and CDR2 is SQIVND in the germline V gene (reference sequence). The CDR3 has 16 amino acids. With 1 base removed from V and 1 base from J, the gap between germline ends came to 11 bases. This CDR3 reads CASSIGGAGAKNIQYF. DNA for the CDR3: TGTGCCAGTAGTATAGGGGGCGCCGGGGCCAAAAACATTCAGTACTTC.

This chain uses TRBV5-1 with TRBJ2-7; TRBD1 might be the D (6 bases). V was shortened by 5 bases and J by 2 bases, with 20 bases between the two germline ends. Germline lookup yields CDR1 SGHRS and CDR2 YFSETQ. The CDR3 length is 16 residues. CDR3 bases: TGCGCCAGCAGACCAGGGGCAGGGAACATCGCCTACGAGCAGTACTTC. Its translation is CASRPGAGNIAYEQYF.

This clone was found a few times. DNA for the CDR3: TGTGCCAGCACCCAACAGGTCAACACTGAAGCTTTCTTT. Its translation is CASTQQVNTEAFF. This chain joins TRBV28 and TRBJ1-1; TRBD1 might be the D (5 bases). The germline V gene encodes CDR1 MDHEN and CDR2 SYDVKM. The CDR3 has 13 residues. V lost 7 bases, J lost 2 bases, and 11 bases lay in between.

The chain recombines TRBV12-3 or TRBV12-4 with TRBJ1-2; D is possibly TRBD1 (5 bases). V lost 7 bases to trimming and J lost 8 bases, with 14 bases between them. The CDR3 has 12 residues. As DNA, the CDR3 is TGTGCCAGCAAAGGGACTTCCGGGGGCTACACCTTC. Its protein is CASKGTSGGYTF.

This chain links TRBV5-4 with TRBJ2-5; 7 nucleotides line up with TRBD2. With 2 bases clipped from V and 5 bases from J, the junction kept 9 bases outside the gene matches. The germline gives CDR1 SGHNT, CDR2 YYREEE (reference sequence). This CDR3 has 15 amino acids. This chain's CDR3 is CASSLQAGSSETQYF. The CDR3 DNA sequence: TGTGCCAGCAGCTTACAAGCGGGATCTTCGGAGACCCAGTACTTC.

The chain has TRBV20-1 and TRBJ1-4, with D possibly TRBD1 on 5 matching bases. CDR3 length: 11 amino acids. V was shortened by 4 bases and J by 11 bases, with 11 bases between the two germline ends. Germline loops: CDR1 DFQATT, CDR2 SNEGSKA (reference sequence). CDR3 sequence (DNA): TGCAGTGCTATCGTTGGGGGGAAACTGTTTTTT. This translates into CSAIVGGKLFF.

There are a few counts of this clone. The V and J genes are TRBV5-6 and TRBJ1-1, with D unresolved. The CDR3 length is 13 residues. Trimming cost V 0 bases and J 3 bases, with 6 bases left between them. CDR1 is SGHDT, CDR2 YYEEEE, per germline. CDR3 region: CASSLVHDTEAFF. The CDR3 region has the DNA TGTGCCAGCAGCTTGGTACATGACACTGAAGCTTTCTTT.

This chain joins TRBV30 and TRBJ2-1; the D gene is possibly TRBD2 (7 bases). Germline CDR1 and CDR2: GTSNPN and SVGIG (reference sequence). The V gene lost 0 bases and the J gene lost 7 bases, with 16 bases spanning the gap. The CDR3 loop spans 15 amino acids. CDR3 loop: CAWSVLRGRGNEQFF. The CDR3 DNA sequence: TGTGCCTGGAGTGTACTTCGAGGGAGGGGGAATGAGCAGTTCTTC.

V usage is TRBV5-1 and J usage is TRBJ1-2, with D possibly being TRBD1 (5 bases). The V gene lost 4 bases and the J gene lost 0 bases, with 16 bases spanning the gap. The V gene's germline CDR1 is SGHRS and CDR2 YFSETQ. The CDR3 is 16 residues long. The CDR3 DNA sequence: TGCGCCAGCAGCCCAATCGGACGGACATCTAACTATGGCTACACCTTC. This sequence encodes CASSPIGRTSNYGYTF.

The V gene is TRBV3-1 (or the pseudogene TRBV3-2), the J gene TRBJ2-3; D is possibly TRBD1 (6 bases). Germline CDR1 LGHDT, CDR2 YNNKEL (reference sequence). The CDR3 loop spans 13 amino acids. V lost 4 bases, J lost 5 bases, and 10 bases lay in between. The CDR3 spells CASSLIQGDTQYF. The CDR3 DNA follows: TGTGCCAGCAGCCTTATACAGGGAGATACGCAGTATTTT.

The chain joins TRBV30 to TRBJ1-1, with a weak D call TRBD1 (5 bases). The germline gives CDR1 GTSNPN, CDR2 SVGIG (reference sequence). V lost 0 bases, J lost 7 bases, and 9 bases lay in between. This CDR3 region has 12 residues. The CDR3 region is CAWSVRGGEAFF. In DNA, the CDR3 is TGTGCCTGGAGTGTACGGGGGGGTGAAGCTTTCTTT.

V gene TRBV5-1 combines with J gene TRBJ2-2, with 12 nucleotides matching TRBD2. CDR1 and CDR2 (germline): SGHRS, YFSETQ. V gave up 0 bases and J gave up 8 bases; unmatched junction bases: 8. This CDR3 spans 17 amino acids. Written as DNA, the CDR3 is TGCGCCAGCAGCTTGGTCGTACTAGCGGGAGGTTCGGGGGAGCTGTTTTTT. Translating gives CASSLVVLAGGSGELFF.

This rearrangement joins TRBV28 to TRBJ1-4, with a possible D match to TRBD1 (6 bases). This CDR3 has 14 residues. V lost 4 bases, J lost 7 bases, and 13 bases lay in between. Germline CDR1 reads MDHEN; CDR2 reads SYDVKM. DNA for the CDR3: TGTGCCAGCAGTTCACAGGGTCTCGGTGAAAAACTGTTTTTT. Its protein is CASSSQGLGEKLFF.

V and J are TRBV5-1 and TRBJ2-7; D is unclear. Germline CDR1 and CDR2: SGHRS and YFSETQ. The V end lost 1 base, the J end lost 2 bases, and 10 bases lay between the germline ends. CDR3 length equals 14 residues. CDR3 sequence (DNA): TGCGCCAGCAGCTTGAGTTCATACACCTACGAGCAGTACTTC. Its protein is CASSLSSYTYEQYF.

The chain has TRBV5-6 and TRBJ1-3; 10 bases are a match to TRBD1. Germline CDR1 reads SGHDT; CDR2 reads YYEEEE. This CDR3 is built from 15 residues. Losses at the gene ends were 4 bases for V and 3 bases for J; bases not matched to a gene: 4. The CDR3 loop is CASSPGTGVGNTIYF. The DNA of the CDR3 is TGTGCCAGCAGCCCCGGGACAGGGGTTGGAAACACCATATATTTT. The whole variable domain, filled in from reference TRBV5-6 and TRBJ1-3, reads DAGVTQSPTHLIKTRGQQVTLRCSPKSGHDTVSWYQQALGQGPQFIFQYYEEEERQRGNFPDRFSGHQFPNYSSELNVNALLLGDSALYLCASSPGTGVGNTIYFGEGSWLTVV.

The genes are TRBV5-1 and TRBJ1-2; a possible D gene is TRBD1 (5 bases). The length of the CDR3 is 15 residues. Germline CDR1 is SGHRS and CDR2 is YFSETQ. Trimming shortened V by 0 bases and J by 5 bases, and 14 bases separated the two germline ends. The CDR3 DNA sequence: TGCGCCAGCAGCTTGGAGGGGCAGGGTGGTTATGGCTACACCTTC. Its protein is CASSLEGQGGYGYTF.

This clone was counted once. The V gene is TRBV6-5, the J gene TRBJ1-6; no clear D. V was shortened by 0 bases and J by 7 bases, with 10 bases between the two germline ends. The CDR3 runs 15 residues. Germline CDR1 is MNHEY and CDR2 is SVGAGI. The CDR3 nucleotides read TGTGCCAGCAGTTACTCGGCGGCGCTGAATTCACCCCTCCACTTT. This translates into CASSYSAALNSPLHF.

The gene calls are TRBV9 and TRBJ2-7, with 7 bases fitting TRBD1. The CDR3 runs to 13 residues. The germline V gene encodes CDR1 SGDLS and CDR2 YYNGEE. J lost 3 bases, V lost 4 bases, and 4 bases had no gene match. In nucleotides, the CDR3 is TGTGCCAGCAGCACTCGACAGGGCTACGAGCAGTACTTC. It translates to CASSTRQGYEQYF. The entire variable domain, with the rest obtained from reference TRBV9 and TRBJ2-7, is as follows: DSGVTQTPKHLITATGQRVTLRCSPRSGDLSVYWYQQSLDQGLQFLIQYYNGEERAKGNILERFSAQQFPDLHSELNLSSLELGDSALYFCASSTRQGYEQYFGPGTRLTVT.

The rearrangement links TRBV18 to TRBJ2-2, with 7 nucleotides matching TRBD2. V was pared by 1 base and J by 0 bases, with 5 bases of the junction left unmatched. CDR3 length: 17 amino acids. Germline V lookup: CDR1 KGHSH, CDR2 LQKENI. CDR3 protein: CASSPLGLGTNTGELFF. The CDR3 DNA sequence: TGTGCCAGCTCACCACTTGGACTAGGCACGAACACCGGGGAGCTGTTTTTT.

The DNA for the CDR3 is TGCGCCAGCAGCCGTCAACCCGGGACTAGCGGGAGGGCCCGCACAGATACGCAGTATTTT. It yields the protein CASSRQPGTSGRARTDTQYF. The chain has TRBV5-1 and TRBJ2-3, with 16 bases aligning to TRBD2. This CDR3 is 20 amino acids long. Trimming at V came to 4 bases and at J to 1 base, leaving 12 bases not matched to a gene. CDR1 is SGHRS and CDR2 is YFSETQ in the germline V gene.